This TCR beta chain was sequenced for a study of blood T cell repertoires in COVID-19 (dated by TCRdb to about 2020). Regarding the complete study: Samples covering the acute and convalescent phases of COVID-19 were provided by collaborators in the United States, Italy and Spain. The dataset comprised deeply sampled blood TCRbeta repertoires from subjects exposed to, actively infected with, or recovered from COVID-19. Where available, HLA class I and class II types were taken from metadata supplied by the sample provider and were not determined by assay-based typing. The prospective study material was composed of cDNA or gDNA derived from T cells, B-cell-depleted T cells, or PBMCs. A de-identified subject ID, COVID-19 status, age in years and sex were almost always included in the sample metadata. The repertoires were released in a freely available public database intended as a resource for research on the immune response to SARS-CoV-2. The samples were drawn from the first 160 participants of the ongoing ImmuneRACE study and from 1,254 subjects provided by 6 global collaborators.

The collaborating institutions used their own protocols to collect whole blood in K2EDTA tubes. For TCRbeta analysis, collaborators shipped samples as frozen whole blood, isolated PBMCs, or DNA extracted from either of those sample types. Overall study results and their limits: How much clinical and demographic metadata was included differed by source and by participant, and the metadata was provided uncurated.

Note on this clone: This receptor's antigen is unknown. Base qualities are missing; no much larger clone stands one base away.

Including cysteine and phenylalanine, the CDR3 has 15 amino acids. Only the CDR3 DNA stays, 45 bases, in frame from base 1. V lost 6 bases and J lost 3 bases; the stretch between them is 16 bases long. CDR1 and CDR2 are read off the germline V gene (reference sequence) as LNHDA and SQIVND. The immunoSEQ Assay, a bias-controlled multiplex PCR, was used to amplify TCRbeta CDR3 regions from genomic DNA. The source study handled its data this way. The number of nucleated cells in each sample was estimated by amplification of reference gene primers within the assay. To quantify the absolute abundance of each unique TCRbeta CDR3 rearrangement, sequence reads were collapsed and filtered. Productive Simpson clonality was computed per sample as the square root of Simpson's diversity index over productive rearrangements. TCRdb's version of the immuneACCESS table is confined to in-frame rearrangements and falls short of the full clone set. An unresolved V gene accounts for under half of the shortfall where checked; the remainder is of unknown origin. V and J calls plus clone size are reproduced from that table; the DNA served to infer D and trimming. The sample profile shows approximately 430,000 clones; roughly 90% of them were found once. The top ten hold 1.4% to 1.5% of the sample.

The sequenced sample was peripheral blood. The rearranged segments are TRBV19 and TRBJ2-3, and TRBD2 may be the D gene, going by 6 matching bases. This receptor was identified in a woman aged 25 to 39 with active or convalescent COVID-19. The DNA sequence is as follows: TGTGCCAGTAGACCGACTAGTTATCGGACAGATACGCAGTATTTT. Its protein product is CASRPTSYRTDTQYF.